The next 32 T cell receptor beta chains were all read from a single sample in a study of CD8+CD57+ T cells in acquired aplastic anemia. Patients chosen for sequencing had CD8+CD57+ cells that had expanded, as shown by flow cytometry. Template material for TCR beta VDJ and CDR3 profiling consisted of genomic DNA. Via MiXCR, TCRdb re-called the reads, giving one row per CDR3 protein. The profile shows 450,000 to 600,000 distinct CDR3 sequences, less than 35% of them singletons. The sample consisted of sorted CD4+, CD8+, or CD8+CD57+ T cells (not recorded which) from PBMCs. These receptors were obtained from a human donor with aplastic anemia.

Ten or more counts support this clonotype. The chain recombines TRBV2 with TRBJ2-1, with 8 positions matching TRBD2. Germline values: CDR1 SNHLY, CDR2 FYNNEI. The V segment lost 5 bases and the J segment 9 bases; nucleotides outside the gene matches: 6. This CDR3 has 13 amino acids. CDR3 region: CASSFSGTGEQFF. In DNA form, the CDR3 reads TGTGCCAGCAGTTTTAGCGGGACGGGTGAGCAGTTCTTC.

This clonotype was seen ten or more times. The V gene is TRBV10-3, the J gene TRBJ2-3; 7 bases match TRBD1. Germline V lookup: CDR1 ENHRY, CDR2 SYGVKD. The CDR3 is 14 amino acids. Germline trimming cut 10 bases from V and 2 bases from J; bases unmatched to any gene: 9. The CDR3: CATKGDRTTDTQYF. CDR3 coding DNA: TGTGCCACCAAAGGGGACAGAACCACAGATACGCAGTATTTT.

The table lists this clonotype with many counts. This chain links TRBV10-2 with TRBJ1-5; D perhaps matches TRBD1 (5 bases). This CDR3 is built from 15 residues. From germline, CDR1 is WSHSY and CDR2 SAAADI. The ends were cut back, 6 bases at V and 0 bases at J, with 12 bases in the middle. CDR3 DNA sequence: TGCGCCAGCAGCGCCGGGGGTCATAGCAATCAGCCCCAGCATTTT. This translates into CASSAGGHSNQPQHF.

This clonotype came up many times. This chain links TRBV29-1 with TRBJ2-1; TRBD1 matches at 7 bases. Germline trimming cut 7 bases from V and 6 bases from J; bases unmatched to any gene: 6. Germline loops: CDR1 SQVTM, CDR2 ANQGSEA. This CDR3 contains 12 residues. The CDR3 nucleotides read TGCAGCGGCAGACAGGGCTCCAATGAGCAGTTCTTC. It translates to CSGRQGSNEQFF.

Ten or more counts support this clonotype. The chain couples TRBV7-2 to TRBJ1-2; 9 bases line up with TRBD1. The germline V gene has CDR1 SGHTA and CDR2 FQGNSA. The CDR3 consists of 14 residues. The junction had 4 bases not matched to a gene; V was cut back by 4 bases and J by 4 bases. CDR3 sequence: CASSSVDRGYGYTF. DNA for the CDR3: TGTGCCAGCAGCTCGGTGGACAGGGGCTATGGCTACACCTTC.

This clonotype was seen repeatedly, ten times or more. The CDR3 protein is CASSIGDSNSPLHF. CDR3 nucleotides: TGTGCCAGTAGTATTGGGGACAGCAATTCACCCCTCCACTTT. The rearrangement links TRBV19 to TRBJ1-6; 7 bases align to TRBD1. The V segment lost 3 bases and the J segment 7 bases; nucleotides outside the gene matches: 3. Germline CDR1 reads LNHDA; CDR2 reads SQIVND (reference sequence). The CDR3 spans 14 residues.

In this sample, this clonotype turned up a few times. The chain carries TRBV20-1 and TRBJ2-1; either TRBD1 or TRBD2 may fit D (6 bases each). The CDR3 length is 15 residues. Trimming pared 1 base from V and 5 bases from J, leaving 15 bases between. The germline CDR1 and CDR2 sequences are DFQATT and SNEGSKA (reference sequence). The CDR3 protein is CSARVSGRDNNEQFF. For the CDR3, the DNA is TGCAGTGCTAGAGTTTCGGGGCGGGACAACAATGAGCAGTTCTTC.

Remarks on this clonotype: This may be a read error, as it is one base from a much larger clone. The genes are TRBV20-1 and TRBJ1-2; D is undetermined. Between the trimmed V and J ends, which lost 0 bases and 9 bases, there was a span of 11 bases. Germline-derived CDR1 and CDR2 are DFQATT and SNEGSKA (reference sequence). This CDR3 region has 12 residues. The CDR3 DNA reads TGCAGTGCTAGAGACCCCAAAAGGAGCTACACCTTC. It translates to CSARDPKRSYTF.

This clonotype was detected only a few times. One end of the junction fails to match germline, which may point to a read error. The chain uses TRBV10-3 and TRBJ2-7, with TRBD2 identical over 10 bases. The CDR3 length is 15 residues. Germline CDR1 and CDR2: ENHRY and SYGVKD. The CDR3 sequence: CASSYEAGGLGEQYF. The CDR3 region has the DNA TGTGCCAGCAGTTACGAAGCGGGAGGGCTCGGCGAGCAGTACTTC.

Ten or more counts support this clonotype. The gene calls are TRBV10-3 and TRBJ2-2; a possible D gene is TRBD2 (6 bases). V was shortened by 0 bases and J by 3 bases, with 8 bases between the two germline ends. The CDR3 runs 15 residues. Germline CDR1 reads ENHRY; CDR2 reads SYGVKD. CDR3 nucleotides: TGTGCCATCAGTGAGTCACGACTAGACACCGGGGAGCTGTTTTTT. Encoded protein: CAISESRLDTGELFF.

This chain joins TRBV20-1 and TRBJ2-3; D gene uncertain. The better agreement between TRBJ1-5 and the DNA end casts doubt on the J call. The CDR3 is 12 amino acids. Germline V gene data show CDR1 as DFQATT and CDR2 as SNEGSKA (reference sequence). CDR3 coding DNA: TGCAGTGCTAGCGGCGTCACAGATACGCAGCATTTT. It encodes CSASGVTDTQHF.

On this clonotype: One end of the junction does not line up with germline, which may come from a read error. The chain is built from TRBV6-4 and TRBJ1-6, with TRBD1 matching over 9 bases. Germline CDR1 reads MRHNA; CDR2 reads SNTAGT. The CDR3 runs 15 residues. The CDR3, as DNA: TGTGCCAGCAGTGCAGACAGGGGGTTGTATTCGCCCCCCCACTTT. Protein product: CASSADRGLYSPPHF.

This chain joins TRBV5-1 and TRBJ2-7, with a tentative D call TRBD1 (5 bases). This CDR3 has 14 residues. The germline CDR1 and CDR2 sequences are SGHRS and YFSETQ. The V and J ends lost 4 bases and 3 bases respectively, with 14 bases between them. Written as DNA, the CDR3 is TGCGCCAGCAGCGAGGACATCACAGGCTACGAGCAGTACTTC. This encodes CASSEDITGYEQYF.

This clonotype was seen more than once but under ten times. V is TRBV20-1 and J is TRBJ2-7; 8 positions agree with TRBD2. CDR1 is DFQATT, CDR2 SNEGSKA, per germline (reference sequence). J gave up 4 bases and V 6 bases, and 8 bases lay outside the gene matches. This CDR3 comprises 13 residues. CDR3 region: CSASGLDAYEQYF. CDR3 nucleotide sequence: TGCAGTGCCTCGGGACTAGACGCTTACGAGCAGTACTTC.

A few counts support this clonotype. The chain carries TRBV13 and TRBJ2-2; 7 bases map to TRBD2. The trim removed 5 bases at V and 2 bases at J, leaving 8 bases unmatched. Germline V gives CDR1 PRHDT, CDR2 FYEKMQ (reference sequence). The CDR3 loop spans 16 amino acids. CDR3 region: CASSLLLAVNTGELFF. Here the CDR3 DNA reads TGTGCCAGCAGCCTTCTCCTAGCGGTAAACACCGGGGAGCTGTTTTTT.

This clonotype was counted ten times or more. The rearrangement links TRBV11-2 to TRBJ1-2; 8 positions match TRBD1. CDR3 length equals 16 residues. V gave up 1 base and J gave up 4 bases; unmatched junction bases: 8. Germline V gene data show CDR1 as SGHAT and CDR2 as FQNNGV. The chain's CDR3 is CASSLGVTTGVYGYTF. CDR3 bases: TGTGCCAGCAGCTTAGGAGTTACGACAGGGGTCTATGGCTACACCTTC.

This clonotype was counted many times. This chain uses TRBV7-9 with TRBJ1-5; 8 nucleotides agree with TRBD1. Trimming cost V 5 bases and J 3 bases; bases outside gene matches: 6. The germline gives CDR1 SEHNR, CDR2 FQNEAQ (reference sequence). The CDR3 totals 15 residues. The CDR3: CASSPGDRPNQPQHF. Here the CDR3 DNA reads TGTGCCAGCAGCCCCGGGGACAGGCCCAATCAGCCCCAGCATTTT.

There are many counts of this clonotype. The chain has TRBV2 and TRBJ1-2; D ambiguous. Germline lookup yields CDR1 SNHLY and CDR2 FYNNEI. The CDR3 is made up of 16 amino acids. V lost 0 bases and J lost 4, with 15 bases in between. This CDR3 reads CASSEAGTQMGYGYTF. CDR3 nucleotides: TGTGCCAGCAGTGAAGCGGGTACACAGATGGGCTATGGCTACACCTTC. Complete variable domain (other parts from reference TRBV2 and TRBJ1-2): EPEVTQTPSHQVTQMGQEVILRCVPISNHLYFYWYRQILGQKVEFLVSFYNNEISEKSEIFDDQFSVERPDGSNFTLKIRSTKLEDSAMYFCASSEAGTQMGYGYTFGSGTRLTVV.

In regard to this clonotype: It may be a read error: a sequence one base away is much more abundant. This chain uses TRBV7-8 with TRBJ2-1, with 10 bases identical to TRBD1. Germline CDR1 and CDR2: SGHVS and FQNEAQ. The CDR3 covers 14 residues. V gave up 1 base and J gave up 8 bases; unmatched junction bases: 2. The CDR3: CASSLEDRGDEQFF. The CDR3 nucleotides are TGTGCCAGCAGCTTAGAGGACAGGGGGGATGAGCAGTTCTTC.

In DNA form, the CDR3 reads TGTGCCAGCAGCTCGGGACAGGGCGGTAGCTATGGCTACACCTTC. This encodes CASSSGQGGSYGYTF. The chain recombines TRBV5-6 with TRBJ1-2; the match to TRBD1 covers 9 bases. V was clipped by 3 bases and J by 4 bases; unmatched bases: 7. The length of the CDR3 is 15 residues. The germline CDR1 and CDR2 sequences are SGHDT and YYEEEE.

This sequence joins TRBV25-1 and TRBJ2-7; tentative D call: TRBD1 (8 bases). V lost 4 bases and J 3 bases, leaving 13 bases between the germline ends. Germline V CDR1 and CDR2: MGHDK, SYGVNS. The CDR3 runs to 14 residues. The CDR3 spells CASSGNRGGYEQYF. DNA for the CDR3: TGTGCCAGCAGTGGTAACAGGGGGGGCTACGAGCAGTACTTC.

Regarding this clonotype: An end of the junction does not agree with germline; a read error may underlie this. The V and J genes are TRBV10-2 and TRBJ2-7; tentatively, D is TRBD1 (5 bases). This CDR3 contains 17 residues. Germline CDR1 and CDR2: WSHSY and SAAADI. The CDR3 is CASSQVVDSTGSYEQYF. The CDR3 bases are TGTGCCAGCAGCCAAGTGGTTGACAGTACCGGGTCTTACGAGCAGTACTTC.

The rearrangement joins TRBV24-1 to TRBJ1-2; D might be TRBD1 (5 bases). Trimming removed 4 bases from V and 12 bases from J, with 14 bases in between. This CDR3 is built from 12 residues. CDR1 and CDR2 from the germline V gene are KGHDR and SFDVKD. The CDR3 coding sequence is TGTGCCACCAGTGACGCAGGGTCTGGAAACACCTTC. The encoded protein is CATSDAGSGNTF.

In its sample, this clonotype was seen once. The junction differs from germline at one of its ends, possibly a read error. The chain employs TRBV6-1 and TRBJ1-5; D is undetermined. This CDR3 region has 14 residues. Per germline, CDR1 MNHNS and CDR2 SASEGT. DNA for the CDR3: TGTGCCAGCAGACAGACTTATAGCAGTCAGCCCCAGCATTTT. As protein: CASRQTYSSQPQHF.

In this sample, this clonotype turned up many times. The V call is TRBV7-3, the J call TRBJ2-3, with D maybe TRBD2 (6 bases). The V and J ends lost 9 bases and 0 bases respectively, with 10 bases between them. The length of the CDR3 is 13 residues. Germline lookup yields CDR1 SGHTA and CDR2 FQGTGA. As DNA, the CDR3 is TGTGCCAGTGCGAGCGGGAGCACAGATACGCAGTATTTT. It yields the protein CASASGSTDTQYF.

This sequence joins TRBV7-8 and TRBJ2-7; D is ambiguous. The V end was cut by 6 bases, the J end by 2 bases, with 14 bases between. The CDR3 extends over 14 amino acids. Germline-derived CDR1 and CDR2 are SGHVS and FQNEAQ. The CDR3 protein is CASSLYPKAYEQYF. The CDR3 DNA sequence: TGTGCCAGCAGTTTATATCCCAAGGCCTACGAGCAGTACTTC.

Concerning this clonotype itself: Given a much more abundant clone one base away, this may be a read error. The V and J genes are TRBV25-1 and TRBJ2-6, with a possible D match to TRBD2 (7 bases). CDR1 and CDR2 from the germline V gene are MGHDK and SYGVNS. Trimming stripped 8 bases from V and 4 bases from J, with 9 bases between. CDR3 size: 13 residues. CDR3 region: CASRGAGANVLTF. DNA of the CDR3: TGTGCCAGCCGGGGGGCGGGGGCCAACGTCCTGACTTTC.

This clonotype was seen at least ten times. The CDR3 is CASSPRRVESPLHF. The CDR3 DNA sequence: TGTGCCAGCAGTCCCCGCAGGGTGGAGTCACCCCTCCACTTT. The V gene is TRBV12-3 or TRBV12-4, the J gene TRBJ1-6, with a tentative D call TRBD1 (5 bases). This CDR3 has 14 amino acids. V was clipped by 5 bases and J by 10 bases, with 15 bases between them.

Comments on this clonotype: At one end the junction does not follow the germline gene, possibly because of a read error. CDR3 sequence: CASSQPPPTGTDEQYF. DNA of the CDR3: TGTGCCAGCTCACAACCACCTCCCACAGGGACGGACGAACAGTACTTC. V gene TRBV11-1 combines with J gene TRBJ2-7, with a tentative D call TRBD1 (6 bases). Germline V CDR1 and CDR2: SGHAT, FQDESV (reference sequence). This CDR3 region has 16 residues.

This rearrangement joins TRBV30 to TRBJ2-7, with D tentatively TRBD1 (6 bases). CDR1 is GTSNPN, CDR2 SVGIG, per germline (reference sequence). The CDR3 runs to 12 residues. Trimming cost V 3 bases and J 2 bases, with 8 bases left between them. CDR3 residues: CAWRGGTYEQYF. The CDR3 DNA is TGTGCCTGGAGAGGGGGAACCTACGAGCAGTACTTC. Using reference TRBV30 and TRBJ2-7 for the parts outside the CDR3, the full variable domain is SQTIHQWPATLVQPVGSPLSLECTVEGTSNPNLYWYRQAAGRGLQLLFYSVGIGQISSEVPQNLSASRPQDRQFILSSKKLLLSDSGFYLCAWRGGTYEQYFGPGTRLTVT.

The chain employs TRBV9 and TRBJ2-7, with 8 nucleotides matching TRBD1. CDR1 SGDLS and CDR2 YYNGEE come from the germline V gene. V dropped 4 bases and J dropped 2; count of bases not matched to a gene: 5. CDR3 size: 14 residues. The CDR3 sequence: CASSLTGVAYEQYF. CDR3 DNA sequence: TGTGCCAGCAGCTTGACAGGGGTAGCCTACGAGCAGTACTTC.

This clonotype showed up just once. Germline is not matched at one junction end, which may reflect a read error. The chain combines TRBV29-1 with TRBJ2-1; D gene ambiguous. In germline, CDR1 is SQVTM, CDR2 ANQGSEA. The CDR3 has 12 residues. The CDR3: CSVDNRHNEQLF. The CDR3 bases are TGCAGCGTTGACAACAGACACAATGAGCAGCTCTTC.